The subject of this entry is one T cell receptor (beta chain). Its cognate antigen is unknown. MiXCR, applied by TCRdb to the reads, yields one record per CDR3 protein. The table shows 550,000 to 850,000 distinct CDR3 sequences, with around 30% occurring only once. The data are from a study of T cell repertoires in cytomegalovirus infection. Turning to the study itself: Both CMV infection and a matching HLA type were indicated by public TCR beta signatures.

The study's findings and limits: CMV carriers with the relevant HLA were identified by cumulative public TCR beta family frequency.

CDR3 size: 18 residues. V gave up 1 base and J gave up 5 bases, with 24 bases separating them. The germline V gene has CDR1 SEHNR and CDR2 FQNEAQ (reference sequence). The chain is built from TRBV7-9 and TRBJ2-7, with a weak D call TRBD2 (5 bases). The sequence derives from a human donor in good health (CMV status not recorded). Some clones in this sample may be carry-over from other donors' samples. The input for sequencing was cultured PBMCs, taken from culture after CMV antigen stimulation. The CDR3 protein is CASSLVGMTWRAANEQYF. CDR3 DNA sequence: TGTGCCAGCAGCTTAGTGGGGATGACTTGGCGGGCCGCAAACGAGCAGTACTTC.